The 10 T cell receptor beta chains in this list originate from one sample, sequenced in a study of T-cell reconstitution after alpha-beta-depleted transplantation in children. A TCRbeta library incorporating unique molecular identifiers was prepared. Each CDR3 protein gets one entry after TCRdb re-called the PCR reads with MiXCR. The repertoire includes a few hundred thousand distinct CDR3 sequences, 27% of them detected once, and under 45% sits in the top ten. The sample was PBMCs, taken before TCRalphabeta/CD19-depleted stem cell transplant. These receptors originate from a boy under two years old with Wiskott-Aldrich syndrome, due to receive a stem cell transplant.

V usage is TRBV28 and J usage is TRBJ2-7; 9 bases map to TRBD2. CDR1 and CDR2 from the germline V gene are MDHEN and SYDVKM. The J segment lost 2 bases and the V segment lost 4 bases, leaving 9 bases of the junction unmatched. This CDR3 is built from 16 residues. CDR3 bases: TGTGCCAGCAGTTCCCCTGTGACTAGCGGAACCTACGAGCAGTACTTC. This gives the protein CASSSPVTSGTYEQYF.

This chain joins TRBV7-9 and TRBJ2-1; perhaps TRBD2 as D (6 bases). The CDR3 loop spans 15 amino acids. The germline CDR1 and CDR2 sequences are SEHNR and FQNEAQ (reference sequence). Trimming removed 6 bases at V and 2 bases at J, with 14 bases between. CDR3 residues: CASSYTSTPYNEQFF. In DNA form, the CDR3 reads TGTGCCAGCAGTTATACTAGCACCCCCTACAATGAGCAGTTCTTC.

V and J are TRBV20-1 and TRBJ2-7; 7 bases are shared with TRBD2. The ends lost 6 bases at V and 4 bases at J; junction bases unmatched: 18. The CDR3 covers 16 residues. CDR1 is DFQATT, CDR2 SNEGSKA, per germline (reference sequence). The CDR3 is CSAERGLGLLHYEQYF. Written as DNA, the CDR3 is TGCAGTGCGGAGAGGGGTTTGGGACTACTCCATTACGAGCAGTACTTC.

The chain is built from TRBV20-1 and TRBJ1-1, with 9 nucleotides matching TRBD1. The CDR3 consists of 13 residues. V was clipped by 6 bases and J by 0 bases; unmatched bases: 2. CDR1 and CDR2 (germline): DFQATT, SNEGSKA (reference sequence). CDR3 nucleotides: TGCAGTGCGAGGGACAGGGTGAACACTGAAGCTTTCTTT. It is translated as CSARDRVNTEAFF.

There are a few counts of this clonotype. This chain links TRBV11-2 with TRBJ1-1; D is perhaps TRBD1 (6 bases). Between the trimmed V and J ends, which lost 1 base and 1 base, there was a span of 13 bases. Germline assignment: CDR1 SGHAT and CDR2 FQNNGV. The CDR3 spans 16 residues. CDR3 amino acids: CASSLAGGGGNTEAFF. The DNA of the CDR3 is TGTGCCAGCAGCTTAGCTGGGGGCGGAGGGAACACTGAAGCTTTCTTT.

This clonotype was seen a handful of times. The chain is built from TRBV5-1 and TRBJ2-2, with 12 bases aligning to TRBD2. The CDR3 contains 17 residues. From germline, CDR1 is SGHRS and CDR2 YFSETQ. V lost 2 bases and J lost 0; bases outside the gene matches: 2. The CDR3 nucleotides read TGCGCCAGCAGCTTAACTAGCGGGAGGACGAACACCGGGGAGCTGTTTTTT. Translation: CASSLTSGRTNTGELFF.

This chain uses TRBV5-1 with TRBJ2-7; D might be TRBD2 (6 bases). Germline-derived CDR1 and CDR2 are SGHRS and YFSETQ. The CDR3 sequence is 14 residues long. The germline V and J ends were trimmed by 3 bases and 7 bases, with 17 bases remaining between them. DNA of the CDR3: TGCGCCAGCAGCTGGGTCGCGGGAAGGGAAGAGCAGTACTTC. Its translation: CASSWVAGREEQYF. The variable domain in full, completed from reference TRBV5-1 and TRBJ2-7, reads KAGVTQTPRYLIKTRGQQVTLSCSPISGHRSVSWYQQTPGQGLQFLFEYFSETQRNKGNFPGRFSGRQFSNSRSEMNVSTLELGDSALYLCASSWVAGREEQYFGPGTRLTVT.

This clonotype was seen only a few times. The chain couples TRBV5-1 to TRBJ2-3, with D possibly being TRBD2 (5 bases). The CDR3 extends over 15 amino acids. The V end was cut by 5 bases, the J end by 0 bases, with 13 bases between. Germline loops: CDR1 SGHRS, CDR2 YFSETQ. CDR3 region: CASRKLLDSTDTQYF. DNA for the CDR3: TGCGCCAGCAGGAAACTACTAGATAGCACAGATACGCAGTATTTT.

The chain uses TRBV5-1 and TRBJ2-5; 9 nucleotides match TRBD1. This CDR3 region has 16 residues. Germline values: CDR1 SGHRS, CDR2 YFSETQ. J gave up 5 bases and V 0 bases, and 8 bases lay outside the gene matches. The chain's CDR3 is CASSLAGTGKAETQYF. In nucleotides, the CDR3 is TGCGCCAGCAGCTTGGCCGGGACAGGGAAGGCCGAGACCCAGTACTTC. Using reference TRBV5-1 and TRBJ2-5 for the parts outside the CDR3, the full variable domain is KAGVTQTPRYLIKTRGQQVTLSCSPISGHRSVSWYQQTPGQGLQFLFEYFSETQRNKGNFPGRFSGRQFSNSRSEMNVSTLELGDSALYLCASSLAGTGKAETQYFGPGTRLLVL.

This chain joins TRBV5-1 and TRBJ1-2; D is unclear. The germline V gene has CDR1 SGHRS and CDR2 YFSETQ. The CDR3 contains 14 residues. The V gene lost 0 bases and the J gene lost 2 bases, with 8 bases spanning the gap. CDR3 loop: CASSLDIRNYGYTF. CDR3 in DNA: TGCGCCAGCAGCTTGGACATCAGAAACTATGGCTACACCTTC.